The 20 T cell receptor beta chains listed next were all sequenced from one sample in a study of blood T cell repertoires in COVID-19. The table came from immunoSEQ multiplex PCR; TCRdb's copy has only in-frame clones and leaves some out. Of some 97,000 clones listed, about 80% were seen once; the top ten hold 9% to 13%. The sequencing sample was made of peripheral blood. Receptors originate from a woman in her 70s with acute or convalescent COVID-19.

CDR3 region: CASSSPATGSPLHF. The CDR3 nucleotides are TGTGCCAGCAGTTCCCCGGCGACAGGGTCACCCCTCCACTTT. The V gene is TRBV7-2, the J gene TRBJ1-6; 7 bases fit TRBD1. Germline V gene sequence: CDR1 SGHTA, CDR2 FQGNSA. Trimming removed 6 bases from V and 10 bases from J; junction bases left unmatched: 9. The length of the CDR3 is 14 residues.

This sequence joins TRBV19 and TRBJ2-1; D is undetermined. The CDR3 spans 11 residues. The V gene lost 5 bases and the J gene lost 5 bases, with 4 bases spanning the gap. The germline V gene encodes CDR1 LNHDA and CDR2 SQIVND (reference sequence). The CDR3 sequence is CASSPNNEQFF. For the CDR3, the DNA is TGTGCCAGTAGTCCAAACAATGAGCAGTTCTTC.

CDR3 sequence: CASSSDRALGVLFF. CDR3 nucleotide sequence: TGCGCCAGCAGCTCCGACAGGGCGTTGGGGGTACTGTTTTTT. This rearrangement joins TRBV5-1 to TRBJ1-4, with 7 bases aligning to TRBD1. The CDR3 runs 14 residues. The ends lost 3 bases at V and 13 bases at J; junction bases unmatched: 12. The germline CDR1 and CDR2 sequences are SGHRS and YFSETQ.

This clone was recorded a few times. This chain joins TRBV19 and TRBJ2-7; no clear D gene. The CDR3 spans 15 residues. Deletions cut 3 bases from V and 2 bases from J, with 14 bases between. CDR1 is LNHDA and CDR2 is SQIVND in the germline V gene (reference sequence). The chain's CDR3 is CASSILAGQTYEQYF. The CDR3 DNA sequence: TGTGCCAGTAGTATTCTGGCAGGTCAGACCTACGAGCAGTACTTC.

This clone came up a few times. The chain is built from TRBV5-1 and TRBJ2-5, with 7 nucleotides matching TRBD2. Germline CDR1 SGHRS, CDR2 YFSETQ. This CDR3 contains 14 residues. Trimming took 0 bases from V and 5 from J; bases not matched to a gene: 4. CDR3 loop: CASSLGGRVETQYF. In DNA, the CDR3 is TGCGCCAGCAGCTTGGGAGGGAGGGTGGAGACCCAGTACTTC.

This chain's CDR3 is CASSYGEANTEAFF. The CDR3 nucleotides read TGTGCCAGCAGTTACGGGGAGGCGAACACTGAAGCTTTCTTT. The gene calls are TRBV6-5 and TRBJ1-1; D is uncertain. The V and J ends lost 2 bases and 1 base respectively, with 8 bases between them. Germline V gives CDR1 MNHEY, CDR2 SVGAGI. The CDR3 covers 14 residues.

V usage is TRBV5-6 and J usage is TRBJ1-4; 9 nucleotides align to TRBD1. Germline V gene sequence: CDR1 SGHDT, CDR2 YYEEEE. This CDR3 contains 14 residues. The trim removed 4 bases at V and 5 bases at J, leaving 3 bases unmatched. CDR3 region: CASSLGTGNEKLFF. Written as DNA, the CDR3 is TGTGCCAGCAGCCTGGGGACAGGGAATGAAAAACTGTTTTTT.

This chain joins TRBV5-6 and TRBJ2-3; maybe TRBD2 (6 bases). Germline loops: CDR1 SGHDT, CDR2 YYEEEE. The CDR3 consists of 16 residues. Trimming shortened V by 0 bases and J by 2 bases, and 13 bases separated the two germline ends. CDR3 sequence: CASSLGSGTDTDTQYF. The CDR3 nucleotides read TGTGCCAGCAGCTTGGGTTCCGGGACTGACACAGATACGCAGTATTTT.

This rearrangement joins TRBV7-2 to TRBJ2-3; D is possibly TRBD2 (6 bases). The CDR3 has 14 amino acids. Per the germline V gene, CDR1 is SGHTA and CDR2 is FQGNSA. The V gene lost 5 bases and the J gene lost 5 bases, with 14 bases spanning the gap. The CDR3 DNA follows: TGTGCCAGCAGCGAAAGACTAGTGGAAGATACGCAGTATTTT. Amino acid sequence: CASSERLVEDTQYF.

The rearrangement uses TRBV6-5 and TRBJ1-2; D unresolved. Germline V gene data show CDR1 as MNHEY and CDR2 as SVGAGI. Trimming shortened V by 8 bases and J by 0 bases, and 16 bases separated the two germline ends. The CDR3 contains 15 residues. The CDR3 nucleotides read TGTGCCAGCCGGACTACCTCCCAAACTAACTATGGCTACACCTTC. The encoded protein is CASRTTSQTNYGYTF.

A single count supports this clone. The chain carries TRBV12-3 or TRBV12-4 and TRBJ2-1, with 8 bases aligning to TRBD1. J gave up 6 bases and V 7 bases, and 5 bases lay outside the gene matches. This CDR3 has 13 amino acids. CDR3 nucleotide sequence: TGTGCCAGCACCCAGGGGGCGGTCAATGAGCAGTTCTTC. The encoded protein is CASTQGAVNEQFF.

The V gene is TRBV28, the J gene TRBJ1-4; 9 bases line up with TRBD1. Per the germline V gene, CDR1 is MDHEN and CDR2 is SYDVKM. The V gene end was trimmed by 4 bases and the J gene end by 7 bases; junction bases not matched to a gene: 7. This CDR3 is built from 15 residues. The CDR3 sequence is CASSSPGQGGEKLFF. CDR3 coding DNA: TGTGCCAGCAGTTCCCCGGGACAGGGTGGTGAAAAACTGTTTTTT.

This chain uses TRBV5-1 with TRBJ2-3; 8 nucleotides match TRBD2. The V gene's germline CDR1 is SGHRS and CDR2 YFSETQ. The CDR3 covers 15 residues. V was pared by 5 bases and J by 2 bases, with 7 bases of the junction left unmatched. In nucleotides, the CDR3 is TGCGCCAGCAGTCGCGGCGGGGGGAACACAGATACGCAGTATTTT. Residues: CASSRGGGNTDTQYF. Using reference TRBV5-1 and TRBJ2-3 for the parts outside the CDR3, the full variable domain is KAGVTQTPRYLIKTRGQQVTLSCSPISGHRSVSWYQQTPGQGLQFLFEYFSETQRNKGNFPGRFSGRQFSNSRSEMNVSTLELGDSALYLCASSRGGGNTDTQYFGPGTRLTVL.

In its sample, this clone was seen a few times. The chain joins TRBV5-8 to TRBJ2-1; 9 positions match TRBD2. This CDR3 is built from 15 residues. Germline V gene lookup returns CDR1 SGHTS and CDR2 YDEGEE. V was pared by 0 bases and J by 6 bases, with 4 bases of the junction left unmatched. CDR3 sequence reads: CASSLGLAAFNEQFF. CDR3 sequence (DNA): TGTGCCAGCAGCTTGGGACTAGCGGCTTTCAATGAGCAGTTCTTC.

The V and J genes are TRBV10-3 and TRBJ2-5; the match to TRBD2 covers 10 bases. CDR3 length: 20 residues. Germline V gene data show CDR1 as ENHRY and CDR2 as SYGVKD. J lost 2 bases, V lost 0 bases, and 15 bases had no gene match. The CDR3 DNA is TGTGCCATCAGTGAGTCACCAGGAATAGCGGGGGGCCACCCACAAGAGACCCAGTACTTC. Protein sequence: CAISESPGIAGGHPQETQYF.

V gene TRBV19 combines with J gene TRBJ1-4; maybe TRBD1 (5 bases). The V gene's germline CDR1 is LNHDA and CDR2 SQIVND (reference sequence). The V and J ends lost 5 bases and 8 bases respectively, with 12 bases between them. The CDR3 runs 13 residues. As DNA, the CDR3 is TGTGCCAGTAGTTCACCAGGGTTCGAAAAACTGTTTTTT. It codes for CASSSPGFEKLFF.

V is TRBV27 and J is TRBJ1-2, with D unclear. The CDR3 loop spans 18 amino acids. The V gene's germline CDR1 is MNHEY and CDR2 SMNVEV (reference sequence). V gave up 0 bases and J gave up 1 base, with 18 bases separating them. The CDR3 region has the DNA TGTGCCAGCAGTTTATCGCCTTCAATTAGAGGGTTTAACTATGGCTACACCTTC. It codes for CASSLSPSIRGFNYGYTF.

The CDR3 nucleotides read TGTGCCTGGCTCGACAGTCGAAACACCATATATTTT. This codes for CAWLDSRNTIYF. The genes are TRBV30 and TRBJ1-3; the D gene is possibly TRBD1 (5 bases). The CDR3 extends over 12 amino acids. Trimming pared 5 bases from V and 5 bases from J, leaving 10 bases between. Germline V lookup: CDR1 GTSNPN, CDR2 SVGIG (reference sequence).

The chain is built from TRBV5-4 and TRBJ2-2, with D tentatively TRBD2 (5 bases). Germline V gives CDR1 SGHNT, CDR2 YYREEE (reference sequence). The CDR3 runs to 15 residues. V was shortened by 4 bases and J by 1 base, with 11 bases between the two germline ends. CDR3 nucleotide sequence: TGTGCCAGCAGCCCCCTGGCGGGGAACACCGGGGAGCTGTTTTTT. It yields the protein CASSPLAGNTGELFF.

The chain couples TRBV7-2 to TRBJ1-5; D gene uncertain. V gave up 5 bases and J gave up 5 bases, with 7 bases separating them. The CDR3 is 12 residues long. Per germline, CDR1 SGHTA and CDR2 FQGNSA. The CDR3 spells CASSTPDQPQHF. As DNA, the CDR3 is TGTGCCAGCAGCACTCCGGATCAGCCCCAGCATTTT.